Presented here are 23 T cell receptor beta chains from one specimen sequenced in a study of blood T cell repertoires in COVID-19. Data came from immunoSEQ multiplex PCR; TCRdb stores just in-frame clones and leaves some out. The data show 120,000 to 150,000 clones, 88% seen once. Input material: peripheral blood. These receptors all come from a human donor with COVID-19, enrolled during active disease. The donor label of this sample is uncertain.

The rearrangement joins TRBV12-5 to TRBJ2-3, with TRBD1 matching over 10 bases. Germline assignment: CDR1 LGHNT and CDR2 FRNRAP. This CDR3 is 15 amino acids long. J was trimmed by 4 bases and V by 6 bases; bases with no gene match: 7. In DNA form, the CDR3 reads TGTGCTAGTGGAGCCGGGACAGGGGTAGCAGATACGCAGTATTTT. It yields the protein CASGAGTGVADTQYF.

J is TRBJ1-6 and V is TRBV9; D not resolved. The CDR3 extends over 15 amino acids. V dropped 6 bases and J dropped 0 bases, with 10 bases sitting between them. Germline V gene sequence: CDR1 SGDLS, CDR2 YYNGEE. In DNA, the CDR3 is TGTGCCAGCACTCGAACGAGCTCCTATAATTCACCCCTCCACTTT. Amino acid sequence: CASTRTSSYNSPLHF.

The chain combines TRBV7-2 with TRBJ2-7; 13 bases fit TRBD2. Germline CDR1 reads SGHTA; CDR2 reads FQGNSA. This CDR3 region has 17 residues. The V segment lost 4 bases and the J segment 4 bases; nucleotides outside the gene matches: 10. CDR3 sequence reads: CASSWSGLAGTSYEQYF. For the CDR3, the DNA is TGTGCCAGCAGCTGGTCGGGACTAGCGGGAACGAGTTACGAGCAGTACTTC.

This chain joins TRBV19 and TRBJ2-3, with 9 bases lining up with TRBD2. This CDR3 is built from 13 residues. Germline CDR1 reads LNHDA; CDR2 reads SQIVND (reference sequence). The ends lost 6 bases at V and 4 bases at J; junction bases unmatched: 2. The CDR3 loop reads CASRGLASDTQYF. CDR3 DNA sequence: TGTGCCAGTAGAGGACTAGCGTCAGATACGCAGTATTTT.

This clone was picked up one time. This chain joins TRBV11-3 and TRBJ2-3; TRBD2 aligns across 8 bases. Trimming at V came to 3 bases and at J to 8 bases, leaving 7 bases not matched to a gene. Germline values: CDR1 SGHNT, CDR2 YENEEA. The CDR3 is made up of 14 amino acids. CDR3 in DNA: TGTGCCAGCAGCTTGGGTCGGGGGGGCCCTACGCAGTATTTT. Translation gives CASSLGRGGPTQYF. Variable domain in full (rest from reference TRBV11-3 and TRBJ2-3): EAGVVQSPRYKIIEKKQPVAFWCNPISGHNTLYWYLQNLGQGPELLIRYENEEAVDDSQLPKDRFSAERLKGVDSTLKIQPAELGDSAVYLCASSLGRGGPTQYFGPGTRLTVL.

The rearrangement links TRBV25-1 to TRBJ2-7; 9 bases are a match to TRBD2. Germline V lookup: CDR1 MGHDK, CDR2 SYGVNS. V lost 4 bases to trimming and J lost 5 bases; unmatched junction nucleotides: 3. This CDR3 region has 13 residues. The CDR3 reads CASSVAGDHEQYF. CDR3 DNA: TGTGCCAGCAGTGTAGCGGGAGACCACGAGCAGTACTTC.

The chain has TRBV12-3 or TRBV12-4 and TRBJ2-3; possible D gene TRBD2, 5 bases. The germline V and J ends were trimmed by 8 bases and 1 base, with 7 bases remaining between them. This CDR3 region has 12 residues. CDR3 residues: CASSRGTDTQYF. As DNA, the CDR3 is TGTGCCAGCTCGCGGGGCACAGATACGCAGTATTTT.

J is TRBJ2-2 and V is TRBV9; 9 bases fit TRBD2. The V gene's germline CDR1 is SGDLS and CDR2 YYNGEE. V dropped 0 bases and J dropped 6; count of bases not matched to a gene: 6. The CDR3 consists of 16 residues. The CDR3 DNA reads TGTGCCAGCAGCGTAGGCATAGCGGGGGTCCCCGGGGAGCTGTTTTTT. The encoded protein is CASSVGIAGVPGELFF.

This clone was found once. The V gene is TRBV4-1, the J gene TRBJ1-1; D is unresolved. The V and J ends lost 1 base and 4 bases respectively, with 7 bases between them. This CDR3 comprises 13 residues. Germline V gene data show CDR1 as MGHRA and CDR2 as YSYEKL. The CDR3 reads CASSQGASTEAFF. The CDR3 DNA is TGCGCCAGCAGCCAAGGAGCCTCCACTGAAGCTTTCTTT.

The chain has TRBV6-6 and TRBJ1-2; TRBD1 might be the D (6 bases). The CDR3 spans 13 residues. V was shortened by 8 bases and J by 5 bases, with 15 bases between the two germline ends. Germline assignment: CDR1 MNHNY and CDR2 SVGAGI (reference sequence). For the CDR3, the DNA is TGTGCCAGCGGCACAGGGTTTGTGTATGGCTACACCTTC. Protein product: CASGTGFVYGYTF.

The chain links TRBV5-4 to TRBJ2-1, with 11 positions matching TRBD2. Germline V gene sequence: CDR1 SGHNT, CDR2 YYREEE (reference sequence). V shed 4 bases, J shed 4 bases, and the junction held 16 bases outside the gene matches. CDR3 length: 19 amino acids. The CDR3 is CASSTGRGRVAGGYNEQFF. In DNA, the CDR3 is TGTGCCAGCAGCACAGGGCGGGGGCGCGTAGCGGGAGGGTACAATGAGCAGTTCTTC.

The chain combines TRBV18 with TRBJ2-7; D gene ambiguous. This CDR3 contains 12 residues. Germline values: CDR1 KGHSH, CDR2 LQKENI. V was cut by 2 bases and J by 4 bases, with 6 bases left in between. In nucleotides, the CDR3 is TGTGCCAGCTCACCAGACGGGTACGAGCAGTACTTC. Its translation: CASSPDGYEQYF.

The rearrangement uses TRBV30 and TRBJ1-6, with 10 positions matching TRBD1. Germline CDR1 GTSNPN, CDR2 SVGIG (reference sequence). CDR3 size: 15 residues. Trimming took 0 bases from V and 8 from J; bases not matched to a gene: 4. The DNA of the CDR3 is TGTGCCTGGAGTGTAATGACAGGGGGCGATTCACCCCTCCACTTT. Protein sequence: CAWSVMTGGDSPLHF.

This clone was seen a single time. The V call is TRBV10-1, the J call TRBJ2-4; 9 bases are shared with TRBD1. CDR1 WNHNN and CDR2 SYGVQD come from the germline V gene (reference sequence). The CDR3 sequence is 14 residues long. V lost 6 bases to trimming and J lost 4 bases; unmatched junction nucleotides: 4. The CDR3 loop is CASSTGTGKNIQYF. In DNA, the CDR3 is TGCGCCAGCAGCACCGGGACAGGGAAAAACATTCAGTACTTC.

V and J are TRBV10-3 and TRBJ2-1; 7 bases are a match to TRBD1. Germline-derived CDR1 and CDR2 are ENHRY and SYGVKD. J was trimmed by 5 bases and V by 0 bases; bases with no gene match: 7. This CDR3 region has 16 residues. DNA for the CDR3: TGTGCCATCAGTGAGTCTTCCTGGGACAGAGACAATGAGCAGTTCTTC. Its protein product is CAISESSWDRDNEQFF.

This chain joins TRBV10-3 and TRBJ1-6; possibly TRBD1 for D (5 bases). The CDR3 is made up of 14 amino acids. The germline CDR1 and CDR2 sequences are ENHRY and SYGVKD. V was shortened by 4 bases and J by 7 bases, with 11 bases between the two germline ends. The CDR3 DNA reads as TGTGCCATCAGTGGGGAGGGGACGAATTCACCCCTCCACTTT. It codes for CAISGEGTNSPLHF.

CDR3 nucleotide sequence: TGCGCCAGCAGCCTCGCAGGGGGAAATGGCTACACCTTC. Amino acids: CASSLAGGNGYTF. The chain recombines TRBV5-1 with TRBJ1-2; TRBD1 matches 7 bases. In germline, CDR1 is SGHRS, CDR2 YFSETQ. This CDR3 is built from 13 residues. V shed 4 bases and J 6 bases; nucleotides not matched to a gene: 6.

About this clone: An end of the junction differs from the germline gene, which may be a read error. This sequence joins TRBV11-3 and TRBJ2-7; 14 bases match TRBD2. The CDR3 is 20 residues long. Germline values: CDR1 SGHNT, CDR2 YENEEA. CDR3 sequence: CASSLGLAGGPSGSSYEQYF. Written as DNA, the CDR3 is TGTGCCAGCAGTTTAGGACTAGCGGGAGGTCCAAGTGGGAGTTCCTACGAGCAGTACTTC.

The chain combines TRBV11-2 with TRBJ2-7; 15 nucleotides match TRBD2. Germline CDR1 SGHAT, CDR2 FQNNGV. This CDR3 comprises 15 residues. V was pared by 4 bases and J by 12 bases, with 10 bases of the junction left unmatched. CDR3 amino acids: CASSSQPGTSGRTYF. The CDR3 bases are TGTGCCAGCAGCTCGCAGCCCGGGACTAGCGGGAGGACGTACTTC.

J is TRBJ1-4 and V is TRBV4-2, with TRBD1 as a possible D gene (5 bases). Germline values: CDR1 LGHNA, CDR2 YNFKEQ. The CDR3 has 18 amino acids. V lost 4 bases to trimming and J lost 7 bases, with 25 bases between them. CDR3 DNA: TGTGCCAGCAGCCCAAGCGGGGCCCAATTTACAGGAGTTGAAAAACTGTTTTTT. Translated, it gives CASSPSGAQFTGVEKLFF.

This clone was detected a few times. The rearrangement joins TRBV6-6 to TRBJ1-1, with 7 bases identical to TRBD1. CDR1 is MNHNY and CDR2 is SVGAGI in the germline V gene (reference sequence). The CDR3 has 14 amino acids. The V gene end was trimmed by 2 bases and the J gene end by 4 bases; junction bases not matched to a gene: 4. DNA for the CDR3: TGTGCCAGCAGTTACGGTGACAGGGTCACTGAAGCTTTCTTT. Its translation is CASSYGDRVTEAFF.

This chain joins TRBV18 and TRBJ1-3; D not certain. The V gene lost 3 bases and the J gene lost 0 bases, with 15 bases spanning the gap. The CDR3 is 17 amino acids. The germline V gene encodes CDR1 KGHSH and CDR2 LQKENI. The CDR3 is CASSPYTTPSSGNTIYF. The CDR3 coding sequence is TGTGCCAGCTCACCCTATACTACACCAAGCTCTGGAAACACCATATATTTT.

The V gene is TRBV7-9, the J gene TRBJ1-1; tentative D call: TRBD1 (6 bases). The germline CDR1 and CDR2 sequences are SEHNR and FQNEAQ (reference sequence). This CDR3 is 14 amino acids long. V was clipped by 4 bases and J by 1 base, with 10 bases between them. The CDR3: CASSWVRGNTEAFF. The CDR3 nucleotides read TGTGCCAGCAGCTGGGTCAGGGGGAACACTGAAGCTTTCTTT.